Listed below are T cell receptor beta chains from one sample, sequenced in a study of Tregs in tolerant kidney transplant recipients. Method: immunoSEQ multiplex PCR; TCRdb's copy keeps in-frame clones and lacks some. The data hold approximately 67,000 clones, with approximately 92% observed a single time. The specimen comprised CD8+ T cells from blood, sampled before the transplant. These receptors were taken from a human donor who received a combined kidney and bone marrow transplant. Both conserved end residues are trimmed from each CDR3. Rows may omit the clone size; those that give it use once, few, many or a size class.

CDR3 protein,clone size,J gene,V gene
ASRWAGLSYEQY,-,TRBJ2-7,TRBV6-1
ASSLGLAGVNEQY,-,TRBJ2-7,TRBV27
SVAGTTSGGVETQY,-,TRBJ2-5,TRBV29-1
ASSQVEASVYEQY,-,TRBJ2-7,TRBV4-1
ASSLESTGANQPQH,-,TRBJ1-5,TRBV27
ASSALPGGDTQY,-,TRBJ2-3,TRBV7-2
ASSFHRGYEQY,-,TRBJ2-7,TRBV7-9
ASSFQGARNEQF,-,TRBJ2-1,TRBV5-4
ASSSRTSGGLYEQY,-,TRBJ2-7,TRBV11-2
ASSFPGQNHYEQY,-,TRBJ2-7,TRBV13
ASSWQGKNQPQH,-,TRBJ1-5,TRBV19
ASSVSGQGGETQY,-,TRBJ2-5,TRBV9
ASSYSTWRQPQH,-,TRBJ1-5,TRBV6-5
ASSSYDRESHYGYT,-,TRBJ1-2,TRBV7-9
ASSSGGSGELF,-,TRBJ2-2,TRBV6-5
ASSPFPLAGGADTQY,-,TRBJ2-3,TRBV27
AWNMGQGAREQY,-,TRBJ2-7,TRBV30
ASSLVEVAGVYNEQF,-,TRBJ2-1,TRBV11-2
ASSPDTYEQY,-,TRBJ2-7,TRBV6-5
ASSYFGTNQPQH,-,TRBJ1-5,TRBV6-5
ASSSLGFDEQF,-,TRBJ2-1,TRBV7-3
ASSQGEGGSAYEQY,-,TRBJ2-7,TRBV4-3
ASSLRGNYEKLF,once,TRBJ1-4,TRBV28
ASSLEGADTQY,-,TRBJ2-3,TRBV5-5
ASSSSGYTGELF,-,TRBJ2-2,TRBV19
ASSLSGTGGFNQPQH,-,TRBJ1-5,TRBV7-8
ASSVGDQETQY,-,TRBJ2-5,TRBV9
ASSIVGSGLNEQF,-,TRBJ2-1,TRBV19
ASSDMYVAGEGYGYT,-,TRBJ1-2,TRBV9
AWSHPLGQGVRHTDTQY,-,TRBJ2-3,TRBV30
ASSGTGSSSYNEQF,-,TRBJ2-1,TRBV2
ASSQVPLSTEAF,-,TRBJ1-1,TRBV4-3
ASSFWGPNNEQF,few,TRBJ2-1,TRBV27
ASKGRTGELF,-,TRBJ2-2,TRBV6-1
ASSRTGADRDTQY,-,TRBJ2-3,TRBV4-1
ASSQGPGQGANEQY,once,TRBJ2-7,TRBV4-2
ASSWAAGGGAGQY,-,TRBJ2-5,TRBV27
ASSYSPLSSSDTQY,-,TRBJ2-3,TRBV6-5
ASSLRGGGTYNEQF,-,TRBJ2-1,TRBV13
ASSLAAEYEQY,-,TRBJ2-7,TRBV7-9
ASRDRGPYNSPLH,-,TRBJ1-6,TRBV27
ASSLVGAGEAF,-,TRBJ1-1,TRBV5-6
ASSTGSTDTQY,-,TRBJ2-3,TRBV28
ASDRGPEQY,-,TRBJ2-7,TRBV6-5
ASSGSGSIETQY,-,TRBJ2-5,TRBV9